This TCR beta chain stems from a study of OX40 agonist ivuxolimab in advanced cancers. Clones were sequenced by immunoSEQ multiplex PCR, and TCRdb holds only the in-frame ones, with some missing. Of some 40,000 clones listed, 85% are singletons. Looked up from germline, CDR1 is SGHDN and CDR2 is FVKESK. CDR3 length: 15 residues. V shed 1 base and J 5 bases; nucleotides not matched to a gene: 8. This chain links TRBV14 with TRBJ2-7; TRBD2 agrees at 7 bases. The clonotype comes from an adult with an advanced solid tumor such as melanoma, head and neck, liver or kidney cancer. Material: CD4+ or CD8+ T cells sorted from blood, obtained in a trial of the OX40 agonist ivuxolimab. CDR3 sequence (DNA): TGTGCCAGCAGCCAAGTTCGGGGGGTTGCCGACGAGCAGTACTTC. Its translation is CASSQVRGVADEQYF.